The 10 T cell receptor beta chains below all came from one sample that was sequenced in a study of T cell responses to AZD1222 COVID-19 vaccine. Sequencing was performed with immunoSEQ multiplex PCR; in TCRdb, only in-frame clones are kept and a portion is missing. The data hold approximately 120,000 clones, with more than 80% observed a single time. The source material was peripheral blood, sampled on day 0 of AZD1222 vaccination. The source is an adult in good health.

Only one count was recorded for this clone. The chain is built from TRBV30 and TRBJ2-3, with TRBD2 matching 9 bases. The CDR3 consists of 18 residues. The V gene end was trimmed by 0 bases and the J gene end by 5 bases; junction bases not matched to a gene: 15. Germline CDR1 is GTSNPN and CDR2 is SVGIG (reference sequence). The CDR3, as DNA: TGTGCCTGGAGTGTAAAAATAGAAAAGCGGGGGGCGGAAGATACGCAGTATTTT. Encoded protein: CAWSVKIEKRGAEDTQYF.

V usage is TRBV19 and J usage is TRBJ2-3, with TRBD2 identical over 10 bases. Trimming cost V 3 bases and J 4 bases; bases outside gene matches: 4. The germline V gene has CDR1 LNHDA and CDR2 SQIVND (reference sequence). The CDR3 sequence is 15 residues long. The CDR3 DNA sequence: TGTGCCAGTAGTATTAGTAGCGGGGGGTCAGATACGCAGTATTTT. Its protein is CASSISSGGSDTQYF.

The chain links TRBV19 to TRBJ2-7; TRBD1 is a possible D gene (5 bases). V lost 8 bases, J lost 0 bases, and 11 bases lay in between. Looked up from germline, CDR1 is LNHDA and CDR2 is SQIVND (reference sequence). The CDR3 is made up of 13 amino acids. The CDR3 spells CASGAPSSYEQYF. Written as DNA, the CDR3 is TGTGCCAGTGGGGCCCCCAGCTCCTACGAGCAGTACTTC.

The V call is TRBV6-5, the J call TRBJ2-7; 9 bases fit TRBD1. Unmatched junction bases numbered 10, after V lost 7 bases and J lost 6 bases. Germline-derived CDR1 and CDR2 are MNHEY and SVGAGI. There are 14 residues in the CDR3. The CDR3 loop is CASKPGQGFVEQYF. CDR3 coding DNA: TGTGCCAGCAAGCCGGGACAGGGATTTGTCGAGCAGTACTTC.

The chain is built from TRBV9 and TRBJ2-5, with D perhaps TRBD1 (6 bases). V lost 0 bases, J lost 2 bases, and 8 bases lay in between. The CDR3 is 14 amino acids. Germline loops: CDR1 SGDLS, CDR2 YYNGEE. The CDR3 coding sequence is TGTGCCAGCAGCGTAGGTGGACAGCAAGAGACCCAGTACTTC. This gives the protein CASSVGGQQETQYF.

The V call is TRBV11-2, the J call TRBJ2-5; tentatively, D is TRBD1 (6 bases). Looked up from germline, CDR1 is SGHAT and CDR2 is FQNNGV. CDR3 length equals 13 residues. Deletions cut 5 bases from V and 2 bases from J, with 9 bases between. CDR3: CASSRGTQETQYF. Written as DNA, the CDR3 is TGTGCCAGCAGCAGGGGGACACAAGAGACCCAGTACTTC. The complete variable domain, with remaining parts taken from reference TRBV11-2 and TRBJ2-5, reads EAGVAQSPRYKIIEKRQSVAFWCNPISGHATLYWYQQILGQGPKLLIQFQNNGVVDDSQLPKDRFSAERLKGVDSTLKIQPAKLEDSAVYLCASSRGTQETQYFGPGTRLLVL.

V gene TRBV3-1 (or the pseudogene TRBV3-2) combines with J gene TRBJ1-1, with unresolved D. The V gene lost 2 bases and the J gene lost 3 bases, with 10 bases spanning the gap. The CDR3 is 14 amino acids. Germline V gives CDR1 LGHDT, CDR2 YNNKEL (reference sequence). CDR3 nucleotides: TGTGCCAGCAGCCAAAGAGGTGGGCACACTGAAGCTTTCTTT. As protein: CASSQRGGHTEAFF.

The gene calls are TRBV11-2 and TRBJ2-2, with D tentatively TRBD1 (5 bases). Trimming took 5 bases from V and 0 from J, leaving 13 bases between them. Germline CDR1 is SGHAT and CDR2 is FQNNGV. The length of the CDR3 is 16 residues. CDR3 DNA: TGTGCCAGCAGCGGAAGGGGTTCAGCGAACACCGGGGAGCTGTTTTTT. Its protein is CASSGRGSANTGELFF. The whole variable domain, remainder taken from reference TRBV11-2 and TRBJ2-2, is EAGVAQSPRYKIIEKRQSVAFWCNPISGHATLYWYQQILGQGPKLLIQFQNNGVVDDSQLPKDRFSAERLKGVDSTLKIQPAKLEDSAVYLCASSGRGSANTGELFFGEGSRLTVL.

This chain links TRBV10-3 with TRBJ2-7, with 7 bases identical to TRBD1. From germline, CDR1 is ENHRY and CDR2 SYGVKD. There are 15 residues in the CDR3. The V gene end was trimmed by 2 bases and the J gene end by 9 bases; junction bases not matched to a gene: 13. Here the CDR3 reads CAISEGDSKPRGQYF. The CDR3 DNA is TGTGCCATCAGTGAGGGGGACAGTAAGCCACGTGGGCAGTACTTC.

This sequence joins TRBV5-1 and TRBJ2-3; 7 nucleotides align to TRBD1. J lost 4 bases, V lost 0 bases, and 5 bases had no gene match. This CDR3 is built from 15 residues. CDR1 SGHRS and CDR2 YFSETQ come from the germline V gene. Here the CDR3 reads CASSLATGVADTQYF. CDR3 DNA sequence: TGCGCCAGCAGCTTGGCTACAGGGGTTGCAGATACGCAGTATTTT.